Described below is a single TCR beta chain sequence and its context. The data are from a study of OX40 agonist ivuxolimab in advanced cancers. Background on the study: Hepatocellular carcinoma, melanoma, renal cell or head and neck cancer occurred in dose-escalation patients. Cohort: around 83% men, mean age 60, aged about 20 to 80. Prior anti-PD-1, anti-PD-L1 or anti-CTLA-4 therapy was allowed; roughly 40% had some.

V lost 4 bases, J lost 9 bases, and 26 bases lay in between. The CDR3 length is 18 residues. TCRdb's copy holds only in-frame clones and misses some; the assay was immunoSEQ multiplex PCR. The table has roughly 77,000 clones, approximately 85% seen once. The TCR was taken from an adult with an advanced solid tumor such as melanoma, head and neck, liver or kidney cancer. The gene calls are TRBV5-3 and TRBJ1-6; D unclear. TRBV5-3 is marked as an open reading frame, function uncertain. The specimen comprised CD4+ or CD8+ T cells sorted from blood, sampled in a trial of the OX40 agonist ivuxolimab. CDR3 nucleotide sequence: TGTGCCAGAAGCCCTACTCCGTCAGGTGAACCCTTCGGTTCACCCCTCCACTTT. This codes for CARSPTPSGEPFGSPLHF.